This T cell receptor beta chain came from a study of control samples from healthy donors and cancer patients. Generated by immunoSEQ multiplex PCR, the TCRdb table keeps only in-frame clones and is missing some. Among about 75,000 clones, around 94% were seen once, and the ten largest hold approximately 6%. Germline V gives CDR1 SGHRS, CDR2 YFSETQ. The CDR3 is made up of 14 amino acids. Losses at the gene ends were 5 bases for V and 8 bases for J; bases not matched to a gene: 4. The sample was blood. This sequence joins TRBV5-1 and TRBJ2-1; 13 nucleotides align to TRBD2. The sequence came from a woman in her forties in good health. The CDR3 spells CASSRTSGSYEQFF. DNA for the CDR3: TGCGCCAGCAGTCGGACTAGCGGGAGCTATGAGCAGTTCTTC.